The T cell receptor (beta chain) under discussion was sequenced for a study of T cells in Graves' hyperthyroidism and ophthalmopathy. General study results and limits: Using 13 V-J features, a model discriminated ophthalmopathy from stable hyperthyroidism.

A remark on this clonotype: Its target is not known.

The V segment lost 6 bases and the J segment 3 bases; nucleotides outside the gene matches: 25. The germline V gene has CDR1 DFQATT and CDR2 SNEGSKA (reference sequence). The CDR3 covers 19 residues. It was RNA transcripts that yielded the amplified TCR beta CDR3 regions. The HTBI primer set served for first-round RT-PCR of the TCR CDR3. MiXCR was run by TCRdb on the multiplex PCR reads, yielding one entry per CDR3 protein. The repertoire has about 360,000 distinct CDR3 sequences, about 13% of them found once; the top ten carry around 9.2%. The study left out patients who had uncontrolled infection, other autoimmune disease, pregnancy or lactation. Fresh peripheral blood, roughly 9.3 ml, was the source of the PBMCs.

The clonotype was recovered from a woman aged 18 to 35 with Graves' hyperthyroidism. The chain combines TRBV20-1 with TRBJ2-7; 8 positions agree with TRBD2. Sequenced sample: blood. This CDR3 reads CSAPGSGETRNHAGYEQYF. The DNA for the CDR3 is TGCAGTGCCCCGGGTAGCGGGGAGACTAGAAACCACGCTGGCTACGAGCAGTACTTC.